This entry is about one T cell receptor (beta chain). Authors' analysis steps: Amplified reference gene primers provided the basis for estimating nucleated cell counts. Clones were sequenced by immunoSEQ multiplex PCR, and TCRdb holds only the in-frame ones, with some missing. V and J calls plus clone size are reproduced from that table; the DNA served to infer D and trimming. The table records 100,000 to 150,000 clones, about 70% of them present only once. This sample stems from a study of blood T cell repertoires in COVID-19. Study details: Specimens from acute and convalescent COVID-19 originated in the United States, Italy and Spain. Sources were T cells, B-cell-depleted T cells, or PBMCs; the material itself was cDNA or gDNA.

Germline loops: CDR1 KGHSH, CDR2 LQKENI. CDR3 length: 15 residues. The germline V and J ends were trimmed by 3 bases and 0 bases, with 9 bases remaining between them. The V and J genes are TRBV18 and TRBJ1-3, with D perhaps matching TRBD1 (6 bases). The sequenced sample consisted of peripheral blood. This TCR was recovered from a woman aged 70-85 years with acute or convalescent COVID-19. The CDR3 coding sequence is TGTGCCAGCTCACCCGGACAGAGCTCTGGAAACACCATATATTTT. It specifies CASSPGQSSGNTIYF.